A selection of T cell receptor beta chains follows, all from one sample in a study of T cell changes during pregnancy in multiple sclerosis. Data came from immunoSEQ multiplex PCR; TCRdb stores just in-frame clones and leaves some out. The table has about 38,000 clones, more than 75% seen once. The sequencing used CD8+ T cells from peripheral blood mononuclear cells, collected in the third trimester of pregnancy. The receptors here all came from a female donor with multiple sclerosis, enrolled in a pregnancy study. CDR3s include the opening cysteine and the closing phenylalanine or tryptophan. The D gene is left open where the match is weak. Size is omitted from some rows. Given values are once, few, many or a class for expanded clones.

few TRBJ1-1 TRBV20-1 . TGCAGTGGGTGGAGTACAGAAGCTTTCTTT CSGWSTEAFF
. TRBJ1-1 TRBV7-6 . TGTGCCAGCAGCTTAGAAATCGGGGGGAACACTGAAGCTTTCTTT CASSLEIGGNTEAFF
. TRBJ1-1 TRBV2 . TGTGCCGGCCTGAGGGACACTGAAGCTTTCTTT CAGLRDTEAFF
. TRBJ2-7 TRBV4-1 TRBD2 TGCGCCAGCAGCCAGGTAGTAGCGGGGGCCTACGAGCAGTACTTC CASSQVVAGAYEQYF
. TRBJ2-7 TRBV5-4 TRBD1 TGTGCCAGCAGCTTGTCCGAGCCCGGGACAGGGGTCCACGAGCAGTACTTC CASSLSEPGTGVHEQYF
. TRBJ2-7 TRBV13 TRBD2 TGTGCCAGCAGCGCCCTAGCGGGGGGGCTATACGAGCAGTACTTC CASSALAGGLYEQYF
. TRBJ2-3 TRBV7-9 TRBD2 TGTGCCAGCAGCCAGGGCTGGACTAGCGTTATAGATACGCAGTATTTT CASSQGWTSVIDTQYF
. TRBJ2-2 TRBV11-2 . TGTGCCAGCAGTCAGCACGTCGGGACCGGGGAGCTGTTTTTT CASSQHVGTGELFF
. TRBJ2-7 TRBV27 TRBD1 TGTGCCAGCAGTTTTTCCCTAGGGACAGTCTCCTACGAGCAGTACTTC CASSFSLGTVSYEQYF
. TRBJ2-3 TRBV11-2 . TGTGCCAGCGCCATTGGACAGATTGGCTATACGCAGTATTTT CASAIGQIGYTQYF
once TRBJ2-2 TRBV25-1 TRBD1 TGTGCCAGCAGTGAGGGGACAGGGGACACCGGGGAGCTGTTTTTT CASSEGTGDTGELFF
. TRBJ2-2 TRBV5-1 . TGCGCCAGCAGCGCCTTGGCAGGGAGGGGGACCGGGGAGCTGTTTTTT CASSALAGRGTGELFF
. TRBJ1-2 TRBV29-1 TRBD1 TGCAGCGTTGAAGATATTTCACCGGGACAGCGCTATGGCTACACCTTC CSVEDISPGQRYGYTF
. TRBJ1-4 TRBV18 TRBD1 TGTGCCAGCTCACCGCGAGGGACAGGGGAAAAGGAAAAACTGTTTTTT CASSPRGTGEKEKLFF